This note documents a single T cell receptor (beta chain) sequence. CDR1 and CDR2 from the germline V gene are SGHDN and FVKESK. The CDR3 covers 13 residues. Between the trimmed V and J ends, which lost 1 base and 5 bases, there was a span of 8 bases. This entry comes from a study of blood T cell repertoires in COVID-19. Study-wide context: The United States, Italy and Spain supplied acute and convalescent COVID-19 samples. From T cells, B-cell-depleted T cells, or PBMCs came the material, which was cDNA or gDNA.

In the original processing: Reference gene primer amplification gave estimated nucleated cell counts. Here immunoSEQ multiplex PCR was the method, and the copy in TCRdb shows in-frame clones only, minus some. That table gives V, J and clone size, and the DNA gave D and trimming. The top ten clones hold about 10% of a sample with roughly 260,000 clones, 86% of them seen once. Sequenced: peripheral blood. This sequence joins TRBV14 and TRBJ1-2; D gene ambiguous. The receptor's source is a man aged 35 to 55 who had recovered from COVID-19. CDR3 in amino acids: CASSQVPGYGYTF. Here the CDR3 DNA reads TGTGCCAGCAGCCAAGTACCGGGATATGGCTACACCTTC.